Shown below are 21 T cell receptor beta chains from a single sample sequenced in a study of identical twins. TCRdb independently ran MiXCR on the 5' RACE reads; one entry per CDR3 protein. The sample shows about 150,000 distinct CDR3 sequences, roughly 3.2% of them seen only once. Sequencing input: memory T cells sorted from blood. These receptors were taken from a man aged 18 to 29 in good health.

This clonotype was observed many times. This sequence joins TRBV7-8 and TRBJ1-2, with 8 bases that match TRBD1. In germline, CDR1 is SGHVS, CDR2 FQNEAQ. CDR3 length: 17 amino acids. V lost 2 bases and J lost 4; bases outside the gene matches: 12. CDR3 coding DNA: TGTGCCAGCAGCTTACGAGGACAGGGAGGGTCCACCTATGGCTACACCTTC. It encodes CASSLRGQGGSTYGYTF. Based on the CDR3 plus reference TRBV7-8 and TRBJ1-2, the full variable domain is GAGVSQSPRYKVAKRGQDVALRCDPISGHVSLFWYQQALGQGPEFLTYFQNEAQLDKSGLPSDRFFAERPEGSVSTLKIQRTQQEDSAVYLCASSLRGQGGSTYGYTFGSGTRLTVV.

This clonotype was seen repeatedly, ten times or more. The rearrangement joins TRBV20-1 to TRBJ2-5; no definite D call. Germline loops: CDR1 DFQATT, CDR2 SNEGSKA (reference sequence). V was cut by 4 bases and J by 2 bases, with 14 bases left in between. The length of the CDR3 is 14 residues. The CDR3 sequence is CSAKGPGSQETQYF. CDR3 in DNA: TGCAGTGCTAAAGGACCTGGTTCGCAAGAGACCCAGTACTTC.

Many counts were recorded for this clonotype. CDR3 nucleotide sequence: TGTGCCAGCAGCCAAGGGGGGCAGTTCAATCAGCCCCAGCATTTT. This sequence encodes CASSQGGQFNQPQHF. The chain carries TRBV4-2 and TRBJ1-5; D is perhaps TRBD1 (6 bases). Trimming cost V 1 base and J 3 bases, with 10 bases left between them. Germline V lookup: CDR1 LGHNA, CDR2 YNFKEQ. This CDR3 contains 15 residues.

This clonotype was found many times. The junction shows a germline mismatch at one end, possibly a read error. V is TRBV30 and J is TRBJ1-1; weak D call: TRBD1 (5 bases). The CDR3 consists of 15 residues. Germline CDR1 and CDR2: GTSNPN and SVGIG (reference sequence). CDR3 sequence: CAGRALLIGDTEAFF. Written as DNA, the CDR3 is TGTGCCGGGAGAGCGCTACTAATAGGGGACACTGAAGCTTTCTTT.

This rearrangement joins TRBV3-1 to TRBJ2-5; TRBD1 agrees at 8 bases. J gave up 5 bases and V 10 bases, and 18 bases lay outside the gene matches. CDR1 is LGHDT and CDR2 is YNNKEL in the germline V gene (reference sequence). CDR3 length equals 16 residues. Here the CDR3 reads CATLDSRDRGGETQYF. For the CDR3, the DNA is TGTGCCACCCTTGACTCTCGAGACAGGGGAGGCGAGACCCAGTACTTC.

This clonotype was picked up many times. Mismatch with germline at one junction end may stem from a read error. J is TRBJ2-1 and V is TRBV10-3; 9 bases match TRBD2. The CDR3 is made up of 11 amino acids. Per the germline V gene, CDR1 is ENHRY and CDR2 is SYGVKD. In nucleotides, the CDR3 is TGTGCCATCGGTAAGGAGCGGGAGGTCAACTTC. Protein product: CAIGKEREVNF.

This clonotype has a count of ten or more. The rearrangement uses TRBV5-1 and TRBJ2-2, with a weak D call TRBD2 (6 bases). The V end was cut by 2 bases, the J end by 7 bases, with 15 bases between. Per germline, CDR1 SGHRS and CDR2 YFSETQ. This CDR3 region has 15 residues. The CDR3 coding sequence is TGCGCCAGCAGCTTCGTTAATCCGGAGGGCGGGGAGCTGTTTTTT. Residues: CASSFVNPEGGELFF.

This clonotype has at least ten counts. The chain recombines TRBV5-1 with TRBJ2-5; D may correspond to TRBD1 or TRBD2 (6 bases each). Between the trimmed V and J ends, which lost 5 bases and 1 base, there was a span of 18 bases. Germline V gene lookup returns CDR1 SGHRS and CDR2 YFSETQ. This CDR3 has 16 amino acids. The CDR3 DNA is TGCGCCAGCAGTCCAAGGGGGAGCGGGTTCCAAGAGACCCAGTACTTC. This gives the protein CASSPRGSGFQETQYF. The entire variable domain, with the rest obtained from reference TRBV5-1 and TRBJ2-5, is as follows: KAGVTQTPRYLIKTRGQQVTLSCSPISGHRSVSWYQQTPGQGLQFLFEYFSETQRNKGNFPGRFSGRQFSNSRSEMNVSTLELGDSALYLCASSPRGSGFQETQYFGPGTRLLVL.

This clonotype was recorded at least ten times. The chain combines TRBV7-2 with TRBJ2-1; TRBD1 matches at 8 bases. The CDR3 spans 14 residues. The J segment lost 5 bases and the V segment lost 5 bases, leaving 5 bases of the junction unmatched. CDR1 is SGHTA and CDR2 is FQGNSA in the germline V gene. The CDR3 bases are TGTGCCAGCAGCAGCAGGGGGCCGAACAATGAGCAGTTCTTC. It yields the protein CASSSRGPNNEQFF. Full variable domain (outside the CDR3, taken from reference TRBV7-2 and TRBJ2-1): GAGVSQSPSNKVTEKGKDVELRCDPISGHTALYWYRQSLGQGLEFLIYFQGNSAPDKSGLPSDRFSAERTGGSVSTLTIQRTQQEDSAVYLCASSSRGPNNEQFFGPGTRLTVL.

This clonotype was counted ten times or more. The CDR3 region has the DNA TGTGCCAGCAGTTACGGGCGTGGAGATACGCAGTATTTT. It is translated as CASSYGRGDTQYF. The chain links TRBV6-5 to TRBJ2-3, with unresolved D. Germline V gene data show CDR1 as MNHEY and CDR2 as SVGAGI. V was shortened by 2 bases and J by 5 bases, with 8 bases between the two germline ends. This CDR3 is built from 13 residues.

Ten or more counts support this clonotype. The chain has TRBV5-1 and TRBJ2-7; 9 positions match TRBD2. Losses at the gene ends were 3 bases for V and 0 bases for J; bases not matched to a gene: 19. This CDR3 comprises 20 residues. Germline values: CDR1 SGHRS, CDR2 YFSETQ. CDR3 in DNA: TGCGCCAGCAGCTCTACCGGGCGGGAGGGGACTCAACTCCTCTCCTACGAGCAGTACTTC. Translation: CASSSTGREGTQLLSYEQYF.

This clonotype was recorded at least ten times. V usage is TRBV29-1 and J usage is TRBJ2-1; TRBD2 agrees at 12 bases. The CDR3 totals 14 residues. With 6 bases clipped from V and 1 base from J, the junction kept 1 base outside the gene matches. Per the germline V gene, CDR1 is SQVTM and CDR2 is ANQGSEA. The CDR3 DNA follows: TGCAGCGTGGGGACTAGCGGGTCCTACAATGAGCAGTTCTTC. It yields the protein CSVGTSGSYNEQFF.

This clonotype occurred many times. This chain joins TRBV5-1 and TRBJ2-1, with 10 bases fitting TRBD1. Germline V gives CDR1 SGHRS, CDR2 YFSETQ. V lost 1 base and J lost 6; bases outside the gene matches: 4. The CDR3 totals 15 residues. CDR3 sequence (DNA): TGCGCCAGCAGCTTGCGACAGGGGGCGGGCAATGAGCAGTTCTTC. Translated: CASSLRQGAGNEQFF.

This clonotype was seen at least ten times. V usage is TRBV20-1 and J usage is TRBJ2-4; D remains unclear. Trimming removed 5 bases from V and 5 bases from J, with 7 bases in between. The CDR3 runs 11 residues. Germline CDR1 DFQATT, CDR2 SNEGSKA (reference sequence). For the CDR3, the DNA is TGCAGTGCTTCCAGAGAAAACATTCAGTACTTC. Its translation is CSASRENIQYF.

In this sample, this clonotype turned up many times. The chain carries TRBV7-2 and TRBJ2-4; no clear D. CDR3 length: 13 residues. Germline CDR1 is SGHTA and CDR2 is FQGNSA. The V end was cut by 5 bases, the J end by 8 bases, with 13 bases between. CDR3 region: CASSLILEDIQYF. DNA of the CDR3: TGTGCCAGCAGCCTCATCCTTGAGGACATTCAGTACTTC.

This clonotype has ten or more counts. The gene calls are TRBV20-1 and TRBJ1-1; maybe TRBD1 (6 bases). Trimming removed 2 bases at V and 4 bases at J, with 14 bases between. Germline CDR1 reads DFQATT; CDR2 reads SNEGSKA (reference sequence). The CDR3 covers 14 residues. The CDR3 protein is CSARKEGGSTEAFF. CDR3 bases: TGCAGTGCTAGAAAGGAGGGGGGGAGCACTGAAGCTTTCTTT.

This clonotype was counted at least ten times. V gene TRBV4-3 combines with J gene TRBJ2-7; 11 positions agree with TRBD2. In germline, CDR1 is LGHNA, CDR2 YSLEER. The trim removed 0 bases at V and 5 bases at J, leaving 9 bases unmatched. The CDR3 runs 17 residues. The CDR3 DNA sequence: TGCGCCAGCAGCCAAGATTATAACGGGACTAGCGGCCACGAGCAGTACTTC. It specifies CASSQDYNGTSGHEQYF.

This clonotype turned up a few times. The rearrangement joins TRBV3-1 to TRBJ2-5; 14 positions agree with TRBD2. This CDR3 spans 18 amino acids. V lost 1 base and J lost 2; bases outside the gene matches: 6. Looked up from germline, CDR1 is LGHDT and CDR2 is YNNKEL (reference sequence). The CDR3 DNA reads TGTGCCAGCAGCCAAGCGGGACTAGCGGGAGTTGGGCAAGAGACCCAGTACTTC. It encodes CASSQAGLAGVGQETQYF.

This clonotype was counted a few times. The chain carries TRBV30 and TRBJ1-2; D may be TRBD1 (6 bases). The CDR3 extends over 15 amino acids. CDR1 is GTSNPN, CDR2 SVGIG, per germline (reference sequence). V was pared by 4 bases and J by 8 bases, with 23 bases between. In DNA, the CDR3 is TGTGCCTGGAAGGGGGGGCTTGGGCAAGAAGAGGGCTACACCTTC. Protein product: CAWKGGLGQEEGYTF.

This chain links TRBV6-1 with TRBJ2-3; TRBD2 matches at 9 bases. Looked up from germline, CDR1 is MNHNS and CDR2 is SASEGT. There are 18 residues in the CDR3. After removal of 5 bases from V and 4 bases from J, the junction contained 16 bases not matched to a gene. DNA for the CDR3: TGTGCCAGCAGTCTCACCGGGACTAGCCCTGGAGTCGCAGATACGCAGTATTTT. As protein: CASSLTGTSPGVADTQYF.

This clonotype was seen ten or more times. The CDR3 DNA follows: TGCGCCAGCAGTGAGGTACAGGGGATGAACACTGAAGCTTTCTTT. Its protein product is CASSEVQGMNTEAFF. The genes are TRBV10-2 and TRBJ1-1, with 7 bases identical to TRBD1. The CDR3 runs to 15 residues. Per germline, CDR1 WSHSY and CDR2 SAAADI. Trimming took 2 bases from V and 0 from J; bases not matched to a gene: 3.